Listed below are T cell receptor beta chains from one sample, sequenced in a study of T cell responses to AZD1222 COVID-19 vaccine. Assay: immunoSEQ multiplex PCR; the TCRdb copy retains only in-frame clones and omits some. The table shows under 150,000 clones, with approximately 91% occurring only once. The specimen was peripheral blood, collected on day 0 of AZD1222 vaccination. The receptor set was obtained from an adult in good health. The CDR3 runs from the conserved cysteine through the conserved F or W. A D gene is named only where the DNA matches it firmly.

d_call j_call v_call cdr3_nt cdr3_aa
TRBD2 TRBJ2-3 TRBV18 TGTGCCAGCTCACCGGTGGGAGGGCCTGCGGGAGATACGCAGTATTTT CASSPVGGPAGDTQYF
TRBD1 TRBJ2-7 TRBV19 TGTGCCAGTAGTTCACCGGGACAGTACGAGCAGTACTTC CASSSPGQYEQYF
NA TRBJ1-2 TRBV29-1 TGCAGCGCCTCGATTGGGACTAACTATGGCTACACCTTC CSASIGTNYGYTF
NA TRBJ2-1 TRBV14 TGTGCCAGCAGCCTCATCGGCGGCTCCTACAATGAGCAGTTCTTC CASSLIGGSYNEQFF
NA TRBJ2-7 TRBV28 TGTGCCAGCAGTTCCGCCTACGAGCAGTACTTC CASSSAYEQYF
NA TRBJ1-5 TRBV28 TGTGCCAGCAGTTTGGATAGCAATCAGCCCCAGCATTTT CASSLDSNQPQHF
TRBD2 TRBJ2-3 TRBV9 TGTGCCAGCACACGAAGCGGGACTAGCCTCACAGATACGCAGTATTTT CASTRSGTSLTDTQYF
NA TRBJ1-1 TRBV5-1 TGCGCCAGCAGCTACCGACAAGCAGAGGGCACTGAAGCTTTCTTT CASSYRQAEGTEAFF
TRBD1 TRBJ1-2 TRBV2 TGTGCCAGTGTCAGGGAGCAGGGGGTTCGCTATGGCTACACCTTC CASVREQGVRYGYTF
NA TRBJ1-3 TRBV9 TGTGCCAGCAAAGAAGGGACTGGAAACACCATATATTTT CASKEGTGNTIYF